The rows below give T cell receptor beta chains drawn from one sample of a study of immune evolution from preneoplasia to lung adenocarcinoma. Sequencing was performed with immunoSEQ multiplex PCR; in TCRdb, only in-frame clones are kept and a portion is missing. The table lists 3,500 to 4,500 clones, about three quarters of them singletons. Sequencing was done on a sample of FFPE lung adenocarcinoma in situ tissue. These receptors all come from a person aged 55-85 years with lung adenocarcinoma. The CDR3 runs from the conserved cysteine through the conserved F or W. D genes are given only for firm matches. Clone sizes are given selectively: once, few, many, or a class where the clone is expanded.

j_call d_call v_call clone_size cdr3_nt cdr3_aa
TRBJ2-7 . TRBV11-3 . TGTGCCAGCAGCCCGGACAGTTTAATCTACGAGCAGTACTTC CASSPDSLIYEQYF
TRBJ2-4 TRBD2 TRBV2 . TGTGCCAGCACCCTCGGGATAGCGGGGGGGATAGCCAAAAACATTCAGTACTTC CASTLGIAGGIAKNIQYF
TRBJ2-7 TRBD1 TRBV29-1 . TGCAGCGTCTTAACACAGGGGGCCTACGAGCAGTACTTC CSVLTQGAYEQYF
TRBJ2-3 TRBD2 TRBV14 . TGTGCCAGCAGCCAAGAGGGCCTAGCGGGGGGACTTCGGGCAATCGATACGCAGTATTTT CASSQEGLAGGLRAIDTQYF
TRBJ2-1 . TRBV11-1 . TGTGCCAGCAGCTCGGACAGACACAATGAGCAGTTCTTC CASSSDRHNEQFF
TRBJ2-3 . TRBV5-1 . TGCGCCAGCAGCCAGAGACGAATTGGGGACACAGATACGCAGTATTTT CASSQRRIGDTDTQYF
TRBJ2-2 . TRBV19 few TGTGCCAGTAGTCCCCTGGTCCCCGAGCTGTTTTTT CASSPLVPELFF
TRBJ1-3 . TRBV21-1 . TGTGCCAGCAGCAAAGTCCCGCCCCATCCGGGAAACACCATATATTTT CASSKVPPHPGNTIYF
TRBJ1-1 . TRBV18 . TGTGCCAGCTCACCCCAATCCGGAACAGGGTTTACTGAAGCTTTCTTT CASSPQSGTGFTEAFF
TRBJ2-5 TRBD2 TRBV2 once TGTGCCAGCAGTCCCCTAGCGGGGGAAGAGACCCAGTACTTC CASSPLAGEETQYF
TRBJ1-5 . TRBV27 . TGTGCCAGCAGTGGCGAGGGGAGTCAGCCCCAGCATTTT CASSGEGSQPQHF
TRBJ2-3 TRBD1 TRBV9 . TGTGCCAGCAGCGTAGACGGCAGGGGGAGCACAGATACGCAGTATTTT CASSVDGRGSTDTQYF
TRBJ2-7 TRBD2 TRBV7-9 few TGTGCCAGCAGCCTAGGGTTCGGGACTAGCTTCTACGAGCAGTACTTC CASSLGFGTSFYEQYF
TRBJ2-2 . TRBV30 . TGTGCCTGGAGTCCTACCCCGGAGACCGGGGAGCTGTTTTTT CAWSPTPETGELFF
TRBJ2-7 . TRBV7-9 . TGTGCCAGCAGCTTAGCGGGGCAGGGGCTTAGCTCCTACGAGCAGTACTTC CASSLAGQGLSSYEQYF
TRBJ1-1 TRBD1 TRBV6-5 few TGTGCCAGCAGTTTGCAGGGGGCTACTACTGAAGCTTTCTTT CASSLQGATTEAFF
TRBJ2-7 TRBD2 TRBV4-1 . TGCGCCAGCAGCTCGGGACTAGGCTACGAGCAGTACTTC CASSSGLGYEQYF
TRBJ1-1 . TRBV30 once TGTGCCTGGAGTGTACTAGGGGGGTGGAACACTGAAGCTTTCTTT CAWSVLGGWNTEAFF
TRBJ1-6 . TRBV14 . TGTGCCAGCAGAGGTGGGGGTTCACCCCTCCACTTT CASRGGGSPLHF
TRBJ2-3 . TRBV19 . TGTGCCAGTAGTATTGAGGCGGGGTACACAGATACGCAGTATTTT CASSIEAGYTDTQYF
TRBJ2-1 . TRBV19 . TGTGCCAGTAGTATTCTCCCGGGCAATGAGCAGTTCTTC CASSILPGNEQFF
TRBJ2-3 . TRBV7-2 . TGTGCCAGCAGCCTCCGACGGGATACGCAGTATTTT CASSLRRDTQYF
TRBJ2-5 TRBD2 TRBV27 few TGTGCCAGCAGTTTGGTCGGGGGGGCCGAGGAGACCCAGTACTTC CASSLVGGAEETQYF
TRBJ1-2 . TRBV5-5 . TGTGCCAGCAGCTTGGGACAGCTATATGGCTACACCTTC CASSLGQLYGYTF
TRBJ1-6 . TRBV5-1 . TGCGCCAGCAGTACGGGACCGAATTCACCCCTCCACTTT CASSTGPNSPLHF
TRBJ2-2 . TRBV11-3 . TGTGCCAGCAGCTTAGTCGGGGGCAGATCTCCCGGGGAGCTGTTTTTT CASSLVGGRSPGELFF
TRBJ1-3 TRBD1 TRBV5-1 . TGCGCCAGCAGCCAAGGACAGGGCCACTCTGGAAACACCATATATTTT CASSQGQGHSGNTIYF
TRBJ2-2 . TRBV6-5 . TGTGCCAGCAGGCCGGGGCAGAGGAACACCGGGGAGCTGTTTTTT CASRPGQRNTGELFF
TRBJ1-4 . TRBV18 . TGTGCCAGCTCACCACGGCCAGGGCAAGAAAAACTGTTTTTT CASSPRPGQEKLFF
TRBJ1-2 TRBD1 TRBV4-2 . TGTGCCAGCAGCCAAGATACAGGGGTTAACTATGGCTACACCTTC CASSQDTGVNYGYTF
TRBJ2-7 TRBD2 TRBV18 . TGTGCCAGCTCACCCTCGGGAGGCTACGAGCAGTACTTC CASSPSGGYEQYF
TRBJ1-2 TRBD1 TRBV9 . TGTGCCAGCAGGGAGCCCAGGGGGTTCGGCTATGGCTACACCTTC CASREPRGFGYGYTF
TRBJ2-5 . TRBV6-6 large TGTGCCAGCAGTTACCCAGAGACCCAGTACTTC CASSYPETQYF
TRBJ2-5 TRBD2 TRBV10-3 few TGTGCCATCAGTGAGGGACTAGCGGGGGCAGAGACCCAGTACTTC CAISEGLAGAETQYF
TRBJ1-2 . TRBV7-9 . TGTGCCAGCAGCCCTGGCCAGAATACTAACTATGGCTACACCTTC CASSPGQNTNYGYTF
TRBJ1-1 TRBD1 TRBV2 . TGTGCCAGCAGCCGAAGTGGCGGGACAGGGGGCAGGGCTTTCTTT CASSRSGGTGGRAFF
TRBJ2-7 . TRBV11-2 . TGTGCCAGCAGCTTTTCAGCTGACTCCTACGAGCAGTACTTC CASSFSADSYEQYF
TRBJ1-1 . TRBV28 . TGTGCCAGCAACCCTACAGGGTACACTGAAGCTTTCTTT CASNPTGYTEAFF
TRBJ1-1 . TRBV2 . TGTGCCAGCAGTGAAGCAGAGGGAGTGATCGGGACTGAAGCTTTCTTT CASSEAEGVIGTEAFF
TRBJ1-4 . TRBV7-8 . TGTGCCAGCAGCTTAGTTGACCTTAATGAAAAACTGTTTTTT CASSLVDLNEKLFF
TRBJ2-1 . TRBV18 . TGTGCCAGCTCACCACAGTTCAGCCAGAATGAGCAGTTCTTC CASSPQFSQNEQFF
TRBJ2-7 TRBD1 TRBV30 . TGTGCCTGGGGTAAAGACTGGACAGGGGACTACGAGCAGTACTTC CAWGKDWTGDYEQYF
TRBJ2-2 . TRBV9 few TGTGCCAGCAGCGTCGGGACTGCTGGCCCCACCGGGGAGCTGTTTTTT CASSVGTAGPTGELFF
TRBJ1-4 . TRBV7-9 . TGTGCCAGCAGCTTAGCGCGGGGGGTTGGTGAAAAACTGTTTTTT CASSLARGVGEKLFF
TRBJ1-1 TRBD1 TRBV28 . TGTGCCAGCAGTTTAGGGACAGGGGGAGACGCTTTCTTT CASSLGTGGDAFF
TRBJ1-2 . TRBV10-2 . TGCGCCAGCAGTGAGACGCAGGGAGGCTACACCTTC CASSETQGGYTF
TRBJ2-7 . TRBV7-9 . TGTGCCAGCAGCCCGGACTCCACATACGAGCAGTACTTC CASSPDSTYEQYF
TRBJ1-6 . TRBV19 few TGTGCCAGTAGTCTCAGTCCGGGCCCCCCGGCCCTCCACTTT CASSLSPGPPALHF
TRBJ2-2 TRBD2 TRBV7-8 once TGTGCCAGCAGCCTACTAGCGGGGGATGGCGGGGAGCTGTTTTTT CASSLLAGDGGELFF
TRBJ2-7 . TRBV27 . TGTGCCAGCAGTCACGAGTATCCAACACTCTACGAGCAGTACTTC CASSHEYPTLYEQYF
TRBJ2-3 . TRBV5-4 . TGTGCCAGCAGCTTAAACCAGGGGAACACAGATACGCAGTATTTT CASSLNQGNTDTQYF
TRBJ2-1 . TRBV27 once TGTGCCAGCAGTTTCCAACAGGGTGCTGAGCAGTTCTTC CASSFQQGAEQFF
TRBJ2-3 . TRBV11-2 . TGTGCCAGCAGCACCAGTGGGGGGGGCGCAGATACGCAGTATTTT CASSTSGGGADTQYF
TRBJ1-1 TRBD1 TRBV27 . TGTGCCAGCAGTTCTCCGGACAGGGGCCCCACTGAAGCTTTCTTT CASSSPDRGPTEAFF
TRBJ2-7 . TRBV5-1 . TGCGCCAGCACCTCCGGGGGGCTCTCCTACGAGCAGTACTTC CASTSGGLSYEQYF
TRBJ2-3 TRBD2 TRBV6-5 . TGTGCCAGCACAGCGGGGGCGGGAGATACGCAGTATTTT CASTAGAGDTQYF
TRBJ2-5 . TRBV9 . TGTGCCAGCAGCCGGGACGGCCAAGAGACCCAGTACTTC CASSRDGQETQYF
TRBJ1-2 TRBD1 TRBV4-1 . TGCGCCAGCAGCCAAGAGGGGGGACAGGGATCTAACTATGGCTACACCTTC CASSQEGGQGSNYGYTF
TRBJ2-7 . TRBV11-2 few TGTGCCAGCAGCTTAGAGGTGGGGCCCTACGAGCAGTACTTC CASSLEVGPYEQYF